The 5 T cell receptor beta chains below were found in one sample sequenced in a study of T cell responses to AZD1222 COVID-19 vaccine. This table comes from immunoSEQ multiplex PCR, and its TCRdb copy is limited to in-frame clones, with some not included. The sample shows about 120,000 clones, 70% to 90% of them seen only once. The source was peripheral blood, collected on day 0 of AZD1222 vaccination. These receptors were obtained from an adult in good health.

The V and J genes are TRBV19 and TRBJ2-3; maybe TRBD2 (8 bases). This CDR3 contains 15 residues. Trimming cost V 11 bases and J 3 bases, with 21 bases left between them. Germline V gives CDR1 LNHDA, CDR2 SQIVND (reference sequence). The CDR3 DNA follows: TGTGCCGGCTCCCGACAGGGACTAGTGACAGATACGCAGTATTTT. Its translation is CAGSRQGLVTDTQYF.

This clone has just one count. With a much larger clone just one base away, this may be a read error. The chain joins TRBV6-2 or TRBV6-3 to TRBJ1-2; 7 bases are a match to TRBD1. Germline lookup yields CDR1 MNHEY and CDR2 SVGEGT. The V segment lost 6 bases and the J segment 4 bases; nucleotides outside the gene matches: 5. The CDR3 extends over 13 amino acids. CDR3 sequence: CASSPGQTYGYTF. In DNA, the CDR3 is TGTGCCAGCAGCCCGGGACAGACCTATGGCTACACCTTC.

This chain joins TRBV5-4 and TRBJ1-5; TRBD1 is a possible D gene (5 bases). V was shortened by 3 bases and J by 5 bases, with 9 bases between the two germline ends. The germline CDR1 and CDR2 sequences are SGHNT and YYREEE (reference sequence). CDR3 length: 13 residues. CDR3 DNA: TGTGCCAGCAGCTCAGGGTGGGATCAGCCCCAGCATTTT. Translating gives CASSSGWDQPQHF. Full variable domain (missing parts from reference TRBV5-4 and TRBJ1-5): ETGVTQSPTHLIKTRGQQVTLRCSSQSGHNTVSWYQQALGQGPQFIFQYYREEENGRGNFPPRFSGLQFPNYSSELNVNALELDDSALYLCASSSGWDQPQHFGDGTRLSIL.

CDR3 region: CASSLRGFEAFF. As DNA, the CDR3 is TGTGCCAGCAGCTTAAGAGGGTTTGAAGCTTTCTTT. The chain recombines TRBV5-4 with TRBJ1-1; D remains ambiguous. Germline CDR1 SGHNT, CDR2 YYREEE (reference sequence). The length of the CDR3 is 12 residues. The germline V and J ends were trimmed by 2 bases and 7 bases, with 9 bases remaining between them.

The rearrangement joins TRBV6-5 to TRBJ1-2; D gene unclear. Trimming shortened V by 6 bases and J by 2 bases, and 7 bases separated the two germline ends. CDR3 length equals 12 residues. Germline V gives CDR1 MNHEY, CDR2 SVGAGI. The CDR3 DNA sequence: TGTGCCAGCAGGGAGACCAACTATGGCTACACCTTC. It yields the protein CASRETNYGYTF.